The rows below give T cell receptor beta chains drawn from one sample of a study of a mutant IDH1 vaccine in newly diagnosed glioma. These TCRs are of unknown antigen specificity. Sequenced by immunoSEQ multiplex PCR; TCRdb stores in-frame clones only, minus some. The top ten hold over 0.7% of the sample, which has about 94,000 clones, roughly nine tenths seen once. The sequencing used PBMCs, collected from a glioma patient whose treatment included an IDH1 peptide vaccine. The receptors were gathered from a woman aged 45-65 years with glioma. The conserved cysteine and the conserved F or W are not part of the CDR3 here. D genes are given only for firm matches.

d_gene | v_gene | CDR3aa
TRBD1 | TRBV2 | ASSLDRGDTKNIQY
NA | TRBV6-5 | ASSFRWGTQY
NA | TRBV11-1 | ASSSRDSYEQY
NA | TRBV5-1 | ASSLVGSMNTEAF
TRBD1 | TRBV5-6 | ASSLGTGGFYEQY
NA | TRBV9 | ASSSGGRRGGELF
NA | TRBV28 | ASSLSRNPYEQY
NA | TRBV6-5 | ASSYNNRVAEAF
NA | TRBV27 | ASSLSRTDQPQH
NA | TRBV2 | ASSEEVGLTQY
NA | TRBV27 | ASSFGGDGNQPQH
NA | TRBV21-1 | ASSPDLNSTGELF
NA | TRBV29-1 | TGAVRETQY
NA | TRBV25-1 | ASSGQITLNSPLH
NA | TRBV9 | ASSAFEGDSTDTQY
NA | TRBV30 | AWSVSVLGEQY
NA | TRBV7-2 | ASTYGEGDTEAF
TRBD2 | TRBV5-4 | ASTSRSGISTGELF
NA | TRBV5-5 | ASSLGPGGANSPLH
NA | TRBV9 | ASSPRDPANTGELF
TRBD1 | TRBV7-9 | ASSTKQGIQETQY
TRBD1 | TRBV5-6 | ASSLASGTGWLAF
NA | TRBV7-9 | ASSFGWETQY
TRBD1 | TRBV9 | ASSVEGQGAGEQY
NA | TRBV5-4 | ASSLWGPSYNEQF
TRBD1 | TRBV5-1 | ASRTGANQPQH
NA | TRBV6-1 | ASIRGHNSYEQY
NA | TRBV30 | ASRDRNNYGYT
NA | TRBV28 | ASSFKGWGYT